This passage covers 31 T cell receptor beta chains from one sample sequenced in a study of T-cell memory formation after mild COVID-19. One entry per CDR3 protein results from TCRdb running MiXCR on the 5' RACE reads. The table has 540,000 or so distinct CDR3 sequences, around 21% seen once. Material: PBMCs or a T cell subset sorted from them (not recorded which). The receptors here all came from an adult woman who had mild COVID-19 (a few samples of this study predate the infection). Cell type and time point are not known.

The chain is built from TRBV7-9 and TRBJ1-1; the D is unclear. Trimming took 3 bases from V and 6 from J, leaving 5 bases between them. The CDR3 runs 11 residues. The germline V gene has CDR1 SEHNR and CDR2 FQNEAQ (reference sequence). The CDR3 nucleotides are TGTGCCAGCAGCTTCCCACCTGAAGCTTTCTTT. As protein: CASSFPPEAFF.

This clonotype was found a few times. Germline is not matched at one junction end, which may reflect a read error. The chain carries TRBV6-2 or TRBV6-3 and TRBJ2-2, with a tentative D call TRBD2 (5 bases). Germline V gene sequence: CDR1 MNHEY, CDR2 SVGEGT. The CDR3 has 12 amino acids. The CDR3 sequence: CASSTQTGDLFF. CDR3 DNA sequence: TGTGCCAGCAGTACACAAACCGGGGATCTGTTTTTT.

There are a few counts of this clonotype. This chain uses TRBV7-6 with TRBJ1-1; tentative D call: TRBD1 (6 bases). From germline, CDR1 is SGHVS and CDR2 FNYEAQ. V gave up 4 bases and J gave up 0 bases, with 12 bases separating them. This CDR3 has 15 amino acids. For the CDR3, the DNA is TGTGCCAGCAGCTCCTTAACAGGGTTGAACACTGAAGCTTTCTTT. As protein: CASSSLTGLNTEAFF.

As to this clonotype: Germline and junction disagree at one end, which may indicate a read error. This chain links TRBV5-6 with TRBJ1-1; TRBD1 matches at 7 bases. The germline V gene encodes CDR1 SGHDT and CDR2 YYEEEE. There are 13 residues in the CDR3. In nucleotides, the CDR3 is TGTGCCAGCAGCGTGACAGGGTACACTGACGCTTTCTTT. It encodes CASSVTGYTDAFF.

The rearrangement links TRBV5-6 to TRBJ2-3, with TRBD2 as a possible D gene (5 bases). Germline CDR1 is SGHDT and CDR2 is YYEEEE. The V gene lost 4 bases and the J gene lost 3 bases, with 18 bases spanning the gap. CDR3 size: 16 residues. The CDR3 region is CASSERGGPETDTQYF. As DNA, the CDR3 is TGTGCCAGCAGCGAACGTGGAGGTCCCGAGACAGATACGCAGTATTTT.

The gene calls are TRBV7-3 and TRBJ2-1; 7 nucleotides agree with TRBD1. This CDR3 region has 18 residues. CDR1 and CDR2 from the germline V gene are SGHTA and FQGTGA. The junction had 11 bases not matched to a gene; V was cut back by 0 bases and J by 3 bases. The CDR3, as DNA: TGTGCCAGCAGCTTAACTGGGACAGACACTAGGGACTACAATGAGCAGTTCTTC. It is translated as CASSLTGTDTRDYNEQFF. The full variable domain, in which reference TRBV7-3 and TRBJ2-1 provide the parts outside the CDR3, is GAGVSQTPSNKVTEKGKYVELRCDPISGHTALYWYRQSLGQGPEFLIYFQGTGAADDSGLPNDRFFAVRPEGSVSTLKIQRTERGDSAVYLCASSLTGTDTRDYNEQFFGPGTRLTVL.

The rearrangement links TRBV12-5 to TRBJ2-5; TRBD1 agrees at 7 bases. The CDR3 runs 13 residues. J was trimmed by 1 base and V by 6 bases; bases with no gene match: 2. Germline CDR1 reads LGHNT; CDR2 reads FRNRAP. The chain's CDR3 is CASGPGGQETQYF. The DNA of the CDR3 is TGTGCTAGTGGCCCAGGGGGCCAAGAGACCCAGTACTTC.

The rearrangement links TRBV23-1 to TRBJ1-5; maybe TRBD1 (5 bases). TRBV23-1 is filed as an ORF, its function uncertain. Trimming left V 8 bases short and J 0 bases short, with 17 bases between. There are 16 residues in the CDR3. The CDR3 DNA reads as TGCGCCAGCCTCGGGATGGGACCCTATAGCAATCAGCCCCAGCATTTT. Protein sequence: CASLGMGPYSNQPQHF.

The V call is TRBV25-1, the J call TRBJ1-1; D unresolved. Germline values: CDR1 MGHDK, CDR2 SYGVNS. Trimming removed 0 bases at V and 1 base at J, with 6 bases between. The CDR3 runs to 14 residues. The DNA for the CDR3 is TGTGCCAGCAGTGAATACAGGCGGAACACTGAAGCTTTCTTT. It codes for CASSEYRRNTEAFF.

This clonotype was seen at least ten times. The rearrangement links TRBV9 to TRBJ2-1; TRBD1 matches at 9 bases. Germline lookup yields CDR1 SGDLS and CDR2 YYNGEE. The CDR3 has 16 amino acids. Trimming removed 3 bases from V and 8 bases from J; junction bases left unmatched: 12. CDR3 protein: CASSARTGDSWDEQFF. DNA of the CDR3: TGTGCCAGCAGCGCCCGGACAGGGGACAGCTGGGATGAGCAGTTCTTC.

V and J are TRBV11-2 and TRBJ2-2; D is uncertain. Between the trimmed V and J ends, which lost 8 bases and 7 bases, there was a span of 11 bases. Germline V gene lookup returns CDR1 SGHAT and CDR2 FQNNGV. The CDR3 runs 12 residues. The CDR3 sequence is CASPDGNGELFF. CDR3 DNA sequence: TGTGCCAGCCCCGATGGAAACGGGGAGCTGTTTTTT.

This sequence joins TRBV18 and TRBJ2-2; D gene unclear. This CDR3 comprises 15 residues. V dropped 1 base and J dropped 5 bases, with 11 bases sitting between them. CDR1 and CDR2 (germline): KGHSH, LQKENI. The CDR3 DNA is TGTGCCAGCTCACCACTGATCGGTACTACCGGGGAGCTGTTTTTT. This gives the protein CASSPLIGTTGELFF.

CDR3 region: CASSWLQGYSNQPQHF. CDR3 sequence (DNA): TGTGCCAGTAGTTGGCTACAGGGTTATAGCAATCAGCCCCAGCATTTT. The V call is TRBV19, the J call TRBJ1-5; possibly TRBD1 for D (6 bases). V dropped 5 bases and J dropped 0 bases, with 14 bases sitting between them. CDR3 length: 16 residues. Germline V gene data show CDR1 as LNHDA and CDR2 as SQIVND (reference sequence).

This clonotype has at least ten counts. The V gene is TRBV3-1, the J gene TRBJ2-7; TRBD1 matches at 8 bases. V lost 1 base, J lost 1 base, and 0 bases stayed unmatched. Germline V gene sequence: CDR1 LGHDT, CDR2 YNNKEL (reference sequence). This CDR3 spans 14 amino acids. CDR3 amino acids: CASSQGTGSYEQYF. CDR3 nucleotide sequence: TGTGCCAGCAGCCAAGGGACAGGGTCCTACGAGCAGTACTTC.

The rearrangement joins TRBV12-3 or TRBV12-4 to TRBJ2-1, with D possibly being TRBD2 (6 bases). The CDR3 is 14 residues long. V lost 6 bases and J lost 6, with 15 bases in between. CDR3 protein: CASRASARANEQFF. Here the CDR3 DNA reads TGTGCCAGCAGGGCTAGCGCTCGGGCCAATGAGCAGTTCTTC.

The CDR3 spells CSASIVSGGDTQYF. CDR3 DNA sequence: TGCAGTGCTAGCATAGTTAGCGGGGGAGATACGCAGTATTTT. V is TRBV20-1 and J is TRBJ2-3, with TRBD2 matching over 9 bases. The V gene end was trimmed by 3 bases and the J gene end by 5 bases; junction bases not matched to a gene: 6. In germline, CDR1 is DFQATT, CDR2 SNEGSKA (reference sequence). This CDR3 contains 14 residues.

The chain joins TRBV12-3 or TRBV12-4 to TRBJ2-2; a possible D gene is TRBD2 (8 bases). Trimming shortened V by 6 bases and J by 6 bases, and 17 bases separated the two germline ends. The CDR3 loop spans 15 amino acids. The CDR3 loop reads CASRPTGREAGELFF. Here the CDR3 DNA reads TGTGCCAGCAGGCCGACAGGGCGGGAGGCCGGGGAGCTGTTTTTT.

The chain carries TRBV3-1 and TRBJ1-5; the D gene is possibly TRBD1 (5 bases). CDR3 size: 16 residues. V lost 4 bases, J lost 3 bases, and 16 bases lay in between. CDR1 is LGHDT and CDR2 is YNNKEL in the germline V gene (reference sequence). DNA for the CDR3: TGTGCCAGCAGCCGGGGCCCAAGGCTGGCCAATCAGCCCCAGCATTTT. Translated: CASSRGPRLANQPQHF.

The chain carries TRBV29-1 and TRBJ1-2, with TRBD1 matching over 8 bases. This CDR3 region has 13 residues. Per germline, CDR1 SQVTM and CDR2 ANQGSEA. The J segment lost 5 bases and the V segment lost 3 bases, leaving 5 bases of the junction unmatched. The CDR3 DNA sequence: TGCAGCGTTGACAGGACAGGGCAATATGGCTACACCTTC. As protein: CSVDRTGQYGYTF.

V is TRBV3-1 and J is TRBJ2-1; 8 bases are a match to TRBD2. The CDR3 runs 16 residues. J lost 6 bases, V lost 4 bases, and 11 bases had no gene match. Germline CDR1 LGHDT, CDR2 YNNKEL (reference sequence). The CDR3 loop reads CASSPRGRGGLNEQFF. The CDR3 coding sequence is TGTGCCAGCAGCCCCAGGGGACGGGGGGGCCTCAATGAGCAGTTCTTC.

This chain uses TRBV27 with TRBJ2-3, with a weak D call TRBD2 (6 bases). V lost 0 bases to trimming and J lost 2 bases, with 18 bases between them. This CDR3 has 18 amino acids. The germline gives CDR1 MNHEY, CDR2 SMNVEV (reference sequence). The CDR3 loop reads CASSLSGGLARHTDTQYF. The CDR3 coding sequence is TGTGCCAGCAGTTTATCGGGGGGTCTAGCGAGACACACAGATACGCAGTATTTT.

This chain uses TRBV24-1 with TRBJ2-5; the D gene is possibly TRBD1 (5 bases). V dropped 0 bases and J dropped 3 bases, with 7 bases sitting between them. Germline loops: CDR1 KGHDR, CDR2 SFDVKD. The CDR3 length is 14 residues. CDR3 coding DNA: TGTGCCACCAGTGATTTGGCCAGGGAAGAGACCCAGTACTTC. Translated: CATSDLAREETQYF.

The chain uses TRBV9 and TRBJ2-7; 10 nucleotides agree with TRBD2. This CDR3 comprises 16 residues. Per the germline V gene, CDR1 is SGDLS and CDR2 is YYNGEE. V shed 4 bases, J shed 2 bases, and the junction held 9 bases outside the gene matches. In DNA, the CDR3 is TGTGCCAGCAGCTCATATAGCGGGAGGAACCCCTACGAGCAGTACTTC. Translation: CASSSYSGRNPYEQYF.

This clonotype was seen more than once but under ten times. CDR3 DNA sequence: TGTGCCAGCAGAGGGGCCAGTTTCATGAACACTGAAGCTTTCTTT. This gives the protein CASRGASFMNTEAFF. V gene TRBV6-5 combines with J gene TRBJ1-1; D possibly corresponds to TRBD1 (5 bases). This CDR3 comprises 15 residues. Per the germline V gene, CDR1 is MNHEY and CDR2 is SVGAGI. Between the trimmed V and J ends, which lost 6 bases and 0 bases, there was a span of 14 bases.

CDR3 loop: CASSVYGNTEAFF. The CDR3 DNA follows: TGTGCCAGCAGCGTATATGGGAACACTGAAGCTTTCTTT. The chain employs TRBV9 and TRBJ1-1, with D unclear. The ends were cut back, 1 base at V and 1 base at J, with 5 bases in the middle. This CDR3 region has 13 residues. Germline-derived CDR1 and CDR2 are SGDLS and YYNGEE.

The rearrangement uses TRBV20-1 and TRBJ2-7; TRBD1 agrees at 7 bases. Germline V lookup: CDR1 DFQATT, CDR2 SNEGSKA (reference sequence). V lost 3 bases to trimming and J lost 6 bases; unmatched junction nucleotides: 5. The CDR3 loop spans 12 amino acids. CDR3 sequence (DNA): TGCAGTGCTAGCACAGGGGTTCGCGAGCAGTACTTC. This sequence encodes CSASTGVREQYF.

This clonotype was recorded once. This chain links TRBV6-5 with TRBJ2-1; 10 bases are a match to TRBD2. Germline V gene data show CDR1 as MNHEY and CDR2 as SVGAGI. The CDR3 totals 14 residues. The V and J ends lost 5 bases and 5 bases, in that order; junction bases with no gene match: 3. CDR3 region: CASSPGLANNEQFF. CDR3 nucleotides: TGTGCCAGCAGTCCGGGACTAGCGAACAATGAGCAGTTCTTC.

The V gene is TRBV27, the J gene TRBJ2-3; D remains unclear. The CDR3 loop spans 15 amino acids. Germline V gene data show CDR1 as MNHEY and CDR2 as SMNVEV (reference sequence). V shed 5 bases and J shed 2 bases, with 14 bases lying between them. Here the CDR3 DNA reads TGTGCCAGCAGTCCCCGACTGAGCGCCACAGATACGCAGTATTTT. It codes for CASSPRLSATDTQYF.

This rearrangement joins TRBV7-9 to TRBJ2-5; D might be TRBD1 (6 bases). Trimming removed 5 bases from V and 1 base from J, with 14 bases in between. CDR3 size: 15 residues. Germline V CDR1 and CDR2: SEHNR, FQNEAQ (reference sequence). The DNA of the CDR3 is TGTGCCAGCAGCCCAACTTGGACAGCCCAAGAGACCCAGTACTTC. This encodes CASSPTWTAQETQYF.

This clonotype was detected only once. CDR3 region: CASSFRQGWQETQYF. CDR3 DNA sequence: TGTGCCAGCAGCTTCCGACAGGGTTGGCAAGAGACCCAGTACTTC. The chain couples TRBV9 to TRBJ2-5; 7 bases map to TRBD1. The germline gives CDR1 SGDLS, CDR2 YYNGEE. CDR3 size: 15 residues. V was pared by 4 bases and J by 2 bases, with 8 bases of the junction left unmatched.

CDR3 residues: CASSHSNQPQHF. Here the CDR3 DNA reads TGTGCCAGCAGCCATAGCAATCAGCCCCAGCATTTT. The chain links TRBV7-9 to TRBJ1-5; D is undetermined. Germline V gives CDR1 SEHNR, CDR2 FQNEAQ (reference sequence). The CDR3 is 12 amino acids. Trimming left V 5 bases short and J 0 bases short, with 2 bases between. Looking up the rest from reference TRBV7-9 and TRBJ1-5 gives the full variable domain: DTGVSQNPRHKITKRGQNVTFRCDPISEHNRLYWYRQTLGQGPEFLTYFQNEAQLEKSRLLSDRFSAERPKGSFSTLEIQRTEQGDSAMYLCASSHSNQPQHFGDGTRLSIL.